This T cell receptor beta chain came from a study of intratumoral heterogeneity in liver cancer. Study information: With a median age of roughly 60 years, most patients were men.

All patients had early-stage hepatocellular carcinoma and were untreated before surgical resection. Samples came from areas without visible necrosis or hemorrhage. Assay: immunoSEQ multiplex PCR; the TCRdb copy retains only in-frame clones and omits some. The sample holds tens of thousands of clones, roughly 73% seen once. The V end lost 5 bases, the J end lost 1 base, and 7 bases lay between the germline ends. Per the germline V gene, CDR1 is SGHRS and CDR2 is YFSETQ. The length of the CDR3 is 13 residues. The sample in question was tumor-adjacent normal tissue, obtained before any cancer treatment. The sequence derives from a woman aged 70-85 years with hepatocellular carcinoma. The chain is built from TRBV5-1 and TRBJ2-1; D is undetermined. The CDR3 DNA follows: TGCGCCAGCAGACCCGGATCCTACAATGAGCAGTTCTTC. Residues: CASRPGSYNEQFF.